The clone carrying this T cell receptor (beta chain) was detected ten times or more. Its target is not known. Unsorted libraries were generated from 2 million PBMCs held at -80 degrees C. The data were taken from a study of neurological immune-mediated disorders. Whole-study findings and limits: Private repertoires in all groups were suggested, as expanded clones shared no CDR3 amino acid sequences across subjects. Phylogenetic grouping placed 18 of 34 multiple sclerosis patients' repertoires in one related-CDR3 cluster, a possible signature.

As for the cDNA, it was generated by 5'RACE with 10-nucleotide random UMIs. Via MiXCR, TCRdb re-called the 5' RACE reads, giving one row per CDR3 protein. Here the sample spans roughly 71,000 distinct CDR3 sequences, roughly 3.9% being singletons. The CDR3 is 19 amino acids. V gave up 0 bases and J gave up 5 bases; unmatched junction bases: 17. Germline V gene data show CDR1 as DFQATT and CDR2 as SNEGSKA (reference sequence). This TCR was sampled from a man under 40 with multiple sclerosis. The rearrangement joins TRBV20-1 to TRBJ2-2; 8 bases are shared with TRBD2. Sequencing used PBMCs. The CDR3 sequence: CSARDQSGAGGGRTGELFF. CDR3 DNA: TGCAGTGCTAGAGACCAAAGTGGGGCAGGCGGGGGGAGGACCGGGGAGCTGTTTTTT.